Presented here are 27 T cell receptor beta chains from one specimen sequenced in a study of shared clonotypes between healthy human individuals. Only in-frame clones appear in the TCRdb table, and some are missing; sequencing was by immunoSEQ multiplex PCR. The sample comprises over 850,000 clones, around 82% of which are singletons, and roughly 0.56% rests with the top ten. The sample was memory CD4+ T cells from PBMCs. The subset denotes: CD45RA-negative fraction. The receptors stem from a man in his late teens or twenties in good health. Some clones in this sample may be carry-over from other donors' samples.

The chain uses TRBV29-1 and TRBJ2-4, with TRBD1 matching over 11 bases. V lost 8 bases, J lost 6 bases, and 6 bases stayed unmatched. The CDR3 consists of 13 residues. CDR1 and CDR2 (germline): SQVTM, ANQGSEA. CDR3 protein: CSSRGQGGNIQYF. The CDR3 coding sequence is TGCAGCTCACGGGGACAGGGGGGAAACATTCAGTACTTC.

The chain carries TRBV19 and TRBJ2-5; 7 bases are a match to TRBD2. The CDR3 sequence is 14 residues long. After removal of 5 bases from V and 5 bases from J, the junction contained 8 bases not matched to a gene. In germline, CDR1 is LNHDA, CDR2 SQIVND (reference sequence). The CDR3 DNA reads as TGTGCCAGTAGTCGGGACTACCCCAGGGAGACCCAGTACTTC. Residues: CASSRDYPRETQYF.

The J gene is TRBJ1-5, the V gene TRBV19, with 9 bases that match TRBD1. The J segment lost 6 bases and the V segment lost 0 bases, leaving 9 bases of the junction unmatched. This CDR3 has 17 residues. The germline V gene has CDR1 LNHDA and CDR2 SQIVND (reference sequence). The CDR3: CASSIDRPDRGGQPQHF. The CDR3, as DNA: TGTGCCAGTAGTATAGACCGACCGGACAGGGGCGGTCAGCCCCAGCATTTT.

Remarks on this clone: A junction end diverges from the germline sequence, so it may reflect a read error. The genes are TRBV28 and TRBJ2-3, with unresolved D. The CDR3 has 9 amino acids. Looked up from germline, CDR1 is MDHEN and CDR2 is SYDVKM. Here the CDR3 DNA reads TGTGCCAGCAGACAAGCTCACCTTTTC. Protein: CASRQAHLF.

CDR3 nucleotides: TGTGCCAGCAGCTTAATCAGGCAGAGCGAGCAGTACTTC. This codes for CASSLIRQSEQYF. The rearrangement links TRBV7-2 to TRBJ2-7, with D hard to call. Germline CDR1 and CDR2: SGHTA and FQGNSA. The CDR3 is 13 amino acids. Between the trimmed V and J ends, which lost 2 bases and 6 bases, there was a span of 11 bases. The entire variable domain, with the rest obtained from reference TRBV7-2 and TRBJ2-7, is as follows: GAGVSQSPSNKVTEKGKDVELRCDPISGHTALYWYRQSLGQGLEFLIYFQGNSAPDKSGLPSDRFSAERTGGSVSTLTIQRTQQEDSAVYLCASSLIRQSEQYFGPGTRLTVT.

This rearrangement joins TRBV2 to TRBJ1-2; D gene ambiguous. V lost 3 bases, J lost 9 bases, and 20 bases lay in between. The V gene's germline CDR1 is SNHLY and CDR2 FYNNEI. The CDR3 length is 15 residues. The CDR3 region is CASSEAAAVEGSYTF. Here the CDR3 DNA reads TGTGCCAGCAGTGAGGCGGCAGCTGTTGAAGGTAGCTACACCTTC. Based on the CDR3 plus reference TRBV2 and TRBJ1-2, the full variable domain is EPEVTQTPSHQVTQMGQEVILRCVPISNHLYFYWYRQILGQKVEFLVSFYNNEISEKSEIFDDQFSVERPDGSNFTLKIRSTKLEDSAMYFCASSEAAAVEGSYTFGSGTRLTVV.

About this clone: Other DNA variants within this sample encode the same CDR3. The rearrangement uses TRBV7-8 and TRBJ2-5; 7 bases align to TRBD2. This CDR3 region has 14 residues. V trimming: 5 bases; J trimming: 5 bases; junction bases outside the gene matches: 8. The germline V gene has CDR1 SGHVS and CDR2 FQNEAQ. DNA of the CDR3: TGTGCCAGCAGCCCCGGGGGGAGGAGGGAGACCCAGTACTTC. Protein product: CASSPGGRRETQYF.

This clone has a single count. This chain joins TRBV11-2 and TRBJ2-5; TRBD2 matches 14 bases. Looked up from germline, CDR1 is SGHAT and CDR2 is FQNNGV. The trim removed 3 bases at V and 4 bases at J, leaving 7 bases unmatched. The CDR3 has 17 amino acids. Here the CDR3 DNA reads TGTGCCAGCAGCTTTCGACTAGCGGGAGGGCCCTCAGAGACCCAGTACTTC. Translated, it gives CASSFRLAGGPSETQYF.

V gene TRBV7-2 combines with J gene TRBJ1-2; tentative D call: TRBD1 (5 bases). V was pared by 6 bases and J by 4 bases, with 12 bases between. The V gene's germline CDR1 is SGHTA and CDR2 FQGNSA. The CDR3 contains 13 residues. CDR3 protein: CASRPAGSYGYTF. The CDR3, as DNA: TGTGCCAGCAGACCGGCAGGGTCCTATGGCTACACCTTC.

This chain connects TRBV5-1 to TRBJ2-3; possible D gene TRBD1, 7 bases. The ends were cut back, 2 bases at V and 2 bases at J, with 15 bases in the middle. This CDR3 has 16 amino acids. CDR1 SGHRS and CDR2 YFSETQ come from the germline V gene. CDR3 protein: CASSFQQGTVTDTQYF. As DNA, the CDR3 is TGCGCCAGCAGCTTTCAACAGGGGACTGTCACAGATACGCAGTATTTT. The entire variable domain, with the rest obtained from reference TRBV5-1 and TRBJ2-3, is as follows: KAGVTQTPRYLIKTRGQQVTLSCSPISGHRSVSWYQQTPGQGLQFLFEYFSETQRNKGNFPGRFSGRQFSNSRSEMNVSTLELGDSALYLCASSFQQGTVTDTQYFGPGTRLTVL.

This clone occurred a few times. This sequence joins TRBV4-3 and TRBJ2-7, with TRBD1 matching over 9 bases. Germline lookup yields CDR1 LGHNA and CDR2 YSLEER. V shed 3 bases and J 1 base; nucleotides not matched to a gene: 7. The CDR3 is 16 amino acids. CDR3 protein: CASSHTWDRDSYEQYF. CDR3 nucleotide sequence: TGCGCCAGCAGCCATACTTGGGACAGGGATTCCTACGAGCAGTACTTC.

The CDR3 DNA reads TGCAGCGTTGAGGGTAGCACCTACGAGCAGTACTTC. Protein sequence: CSVEGSTYEQYF. V is TRBV29-1 and J is TRBJ2-7, with no clear D. V lost 3 bases, J lost 2 bases, and 8 bases lay in between. CDR3 size: 12 residues. CDR1 SQVTM and CDR2 ANQGSEA come from the germline V gene.

The CDR3 bases are TGTGCCAGCAGCTTAACGGGACGGGCCGACGGCGGGGAGCTGTTTTTT. As protein: CASSLTGRADGGELFF. The J gene is TRBJ2-2, the V gene TRBV7-3; either TRBD1 or TRBD2 may supply D (5 bases each). V was cut by 0 bases and J by 7 bases, with 15 bases left in between. The germline V gene has CDR1 SGHTA and CDR2 FQGTGA. The CDR3 has 16 amino acids.

This clone was detected only once. Within the sample, other DNA sequences also encode this same CDR3. The V and J genes are TRBV6-1 and TRBJ1-4; the D gene is possibly TRBD1 (5 bases). CDR1 MNHNS and CDR2 SASEGT come from the germline V gene. Deletions cut 7 bases from V and 4 bases from J, with 10 bases between. The CDR3 sequence is 13 residues long. The CDR3 nucleotides are TGTGCCAGCACCCCGGGGCTTAATGAAAAACTGTTTTTT. As protein: CASTPGLNEKLFF.

This chain connects TRBV19 to TRBJ2-2; 10 positions agree with TRBD1. The CDR3 contains 15 residues. Germline lookup yields CDR1 LNHDA and CDR2 SQIVND (reference sequence). The V segment lost 3 bases and the J segment 4 bases; nucleotides outside the gene matches: 2. The CDR3 protein is CASSIWTGGTGELFF. In nucleotides, the CDR3 is TGTGCCAGTAGTATTTGGACAGGGGGCACCGGGGAGCTGTTTTTT.

Turning to this clone: At the DNA level, this CDR3 is encoded by other sequences in the same sample as well. This chain connects TRBV18 to TRBJ2-3; no reliable D call. CDR3 size: 12 residues. V lost 1 base, J lost 3 bases, and 2 bases lay in between. The germline CDR1 and CDR2 sequences are KGHSH and LQKENI. The CDR3 DNA reads as TGTGCCAGCTCACCACAGACAGATACGCAGTATTTT. It codes for CASSPQTDTQYF.

This clone was seen only once. The gene calls are TRBV5-6 and TRBJ2-1; 10 nucleotides agree with TRBD2. This CDR3 spans 13 amino acids. Germline loops: CDR1 SGHDT, CDR2 YYEEEE. The J segment lost 7 bases and the V segment lost 7 bases, leaving 5 bases of the junction unmatched. The CDR3 coding sequence is TGTGCCAGCGTACTAGCGGGAAGTAATGAGCAGTTCTTC. Its protein is CASVLAGSNEQFF.

This chain links TRBV28 with TRBJ2-7; D call uncertain. V was cut by 6 bases and J by 3 bases, with 12 bases left in between. This CDR3 has 13 residues. Germline V gene sequence: CDR1 MDHEN, CDR2 SYDVKM. CDR3 loop: CASRKSIFYEQYF. CDR3 DNA sequence: TGTGCCAGCAGGAAATCGATATTCTACGAGCAGTACTTC.

The CDR3 is CASSFAIRTANTGELFF. CDR3 in DNA: TGTGCCAGCAGCTTCGCTATCAGGACAGCTAACACCGGGGAGCTGTTTTTT. The V and J genes are TRBV11-2 and TRBJ2-2; perhaps TRBD1 as D (6 bases). Germline-derived CDR1 and CDR2 are SGHAT and FQNNGV. This CDR3 contains 17 residues. Trimming took off 3 bases at V and 2 bases at J, with 16 bases between the two ends.

CDR3 coding DNA: TGTGCCAGCAGCTTAGGGATGGGGCGGCTGAACACTGAAGCTTTCTTT. Encoded protein: CASSLGMGRLNTEAFF. This sequence joins TRBV7-3 and TRBJ1-1; the D gene is possibly TRBD1 (5 bases). The germline V gene has CDR1 SGHTA and CDR2 FQGTGA. V shed 2 bases and J shed 0 bases, with 13 bases lying between them. The CDR3 covers 16 residues.

The chain recombines TRBV7-7 with TRBJ2-5; TRBD1 matches at 9 bases. The CDR3 consists of 15 residues. V was pared by 4 bases and J by 5 bases, with 8 bases of the junction left unmatched. Germline lookup yields CDR1 SSHAT and CDR2 FNYEAQ (reference sequence). In nucleotides, the CDR3 is TGTGCCAGCAGCTACACCGGGACAGGGCTCGAGACCCAGTACTTC. Translation gives CASSYTGTGLETQYF.

The gene calls are TRBV6-5 and TRBJ2-5; D might be TRBD1 (5 bases). Germline CDR1 reads MNHEY; CDR2 reads SVGAGI. Trimming removed 6 bases from V and 3 bases from J, with 17 bases in between. The CDR3 is 15 residues long. CDR3 coding DNA: TGTGCCAGCAGAACTCATTCACAAGGGGAAGAGACCCAGTACTTC. This encodes CASRTHSQGEETQYF.

CDR3 coding DNA: TGTGCCAGCAGCTTCGCTAGCGGGAGGAGAACCGGGGAGCTGTTTTTT. Its protein product is CASSFASGRRTGELFF. The chain employs TRBV5-4 and TRBJ2-2; 11 bases match TRBD2. The CDR3 loop spans 16 amino acids. The ends lost 2 bases at V and 5 bases at J; junction bases unmatched: 5. The germline CDR1 and CDR2 sequences are SGHNT and YYREEE (reference sequence).

The V call is TRBV5-1, the J call TRBJ1-5, with TRBD1 identical over 7 bases. The trim removed 0 bases at V and 5 bases at J, leaving 5 bases unmatched. Germline V lookup: CDR1 SGHRS, CDR2 YFSETQ. This CDR3 is 15 amino acids long. The CDR3 sequence is CASSLGQGSHQPQHF. The CDR3 DNA reads TGCGCCAGCAGCTTGGGACAGGGATCCCATCAGCCCCAGCATTTT.

The chain employs TRBV27 and TRBJ1-1; D remains ambiguous. The CDR3 has 16 amino acids. Trimming took off 2 bases at V and 1 base at J, with 14 bases between the two ends. From germline, CDR1 is MNHEY and CDR2 SMNVEV (reference sequence). CDR3 sequence: CASSLARERGNTEAFF. The CDR3 DNA reads TGTGCCAGCAGTTTAGCTCGAGAGCGGGGGAACACTGAAGCTTTCTTT.

In its sample, this clone was seen once. The chain joins TRBV2 to TRBJ2-3, with D possibly TRBD1 on 5 matching bases. V lost 5 bases, J lost 2 bases, and 11 bases lay in between. Germline CDR1 SNHLY, CDR2 FYNNEI. The CDR3 length is 14 residues. CDR3 in amino acids: CASSIFRATDTQYF. The CDR3 nucleotides are TGTGCCAGCAGTATTTTCAGGGCCACAGATACGCAGTATTTT.

The chain combines TRBV4-2 with TRBJ2-7; D possibly corresponds to TRBD2 (7 bases). This CDR3 region has 17 residues. From germline, CDR1 is LGHNA and CDR2 YNFKEQ. The V gene lost 0 bases and the J gene lost 3 bases, with 18 bases spanning the gap. The CDR3 nucleotides read TGTGCCAGCAGCCAAGAGGGGACAAACCCGGGAGGCTACGAGCAGTACTTC. Its translation: CASSQEGTNPGGYEQYF.